These 28 T cell receptor beta chains were sequenced from one sample in a study of T cells in Graves' hyperthyroidism and ophthalmopathy (dated by TCRdb to between 2019 and 2020). Libraries were prepared through multiplex PCR. The instrument given in TCRdb is Illumina HiSeq 2000. Amplification of TCR beta CDR3 regions was carried out from RNA transcripts. The first round of RT-PCR for the TCR CDR3 was performed with the HTBI primer set and the Qiagen OneStep RT-PCR kit. Starting from the raw public reads, TCRdb applied fastp trimming at Q25, assembled clones with MiXCR and retained in-frame beta chains. Records with the same CDR3 protein are collapsed into one entry carrying the most frequent genes and DNA. This sample holds approximately 410,000 distinct CDR3 sequences; around 15% were observed only once. Jointly, the top ten make up roughly 4.8% of the sample. Sequencing was done on a sample of blood. All receptors come from a woman aged 18-30 years with Graves' hyperthyroidism.

The rearrangement links TRBV19 to TRBJ2-1, with 8 bases identical to TRBD2. Germline CDR1 is LNHDA and CDR2 is SQIVND (reference sequence). The CDR3 runs to 16 residues. V shed 6 bases, J shed 1 base, and the junction held 8 bases outside the gene matches. This CDR3 reads CASRDLAGSSYNEQFF. The CDR3 DNA is TGTGCCAGTAGAGACTTAGCGGGATCTTCCTACAATGAGCAGTTCTTC.

The chain combines TRBV19 with TRBJ2-2; 10 positions match TRBD2. CDR1 and CDR2 (germline): LNHDA, SQIVND (reference sequence). The ends lost 4 bases at V and 8 bases at J; junction bases unmatched: 10. This CDR3 has 16 residues. CDR3 sequence reads: CASSTGLAGVSGELFF. DNA of the CDR3: TGTGCCAGTAGTACGGGGCTAGCGGGAGTCTCTGGGGAGCTGTTTTTT.

The rearrangement uses TRBV6-1 and TRBJ2-7; TRBD2 matches at 11 bases. CDR3 length equals 16 residues. Germline CDR1 reads MNHNS; CDR2 reads SASEGT. The trim removed 2 bases at V and 2 bases at J, leaving 5 bases unmatched. The CDR3 reads CASSEFSGRDPYEQYF. The CDR3 region has the DNA TGTGCCAGCAGTGAATTTAGCGGGAGGGATCCCTACGAGCAGTACTTC.

The sample holds many counts of this clonotype. V and J are TRBV6-5 and TRBJ2-7; 12 bases map to TRBD2. The CDR3 totals 14 residues. CDR1 is MNHEY, CDR2 SVGAGI, per germline. With 4 bases clipped from V and 9 bases from J, the junction kept 7 bases outside the gene matches. CDR3 sequence (DNA): TGTGCCAGCAGTTCCTCGACTAGCGGGAGAGGGCAGTACTTC. This gives the protein CASSSSTSGRGQYF.

The gene calls are TRBV20-1 and TRBJ2-5, with TRBD1 identical over 9 bases. Trimming at V came to 7 bases and at J to 3 bases, leaving 9 bases not matched to a gene. The CDR3 extends over 14 amino acids. Looked up from germline, CDR1 is DFQATT and CDR2 is SNEGSKA (reference sequence). The CDR3 region is CSVGRTGAKETQYF. In nucleotides, the CDR3 is TGCAGTGTCGGGCGGACAGGGGCCAAAGAGACCCAGTACTTC.

This clonotype was detected only a few times. V and J are TRBV20-1 and TRBJ2-3; 9 positions match TRBD2. Germline CDR1 and CDR2: DFQATT and SNEGSKA (reference sequence). The length of the CDR3 is 15 residues. Unmatched junction bases numbered 11, after V lost 6 bases and J lost 4 bases. The CDR3 DNA reads TGCAGTGCCCGCGGGGGTAGCGGGAGAGCAGATACGCAGTATTTT. Amino acids: CSARGGSGRADTQYF.

The genes are TRBV28 and TRBJ1-6, with a possible D match to TRBD1 (5 bases). The germline V and J ends were trimmed by 6 bases and 6 bases, with 21 bases remaining between them. The CDR3 contains 17 residues. Germline loops: CDR1 MDHEN, CDR2 SYDVKM. CDR3 amino acids: CASRARPRDGINSPLHF. The CDR3 coding sequence is TGTGCCAGCAGGGCACGACCCCGGGACGGGATTAATTCACCCCTCCACTTT.

The V call is TRBV20-1, the J call TRBJ2-3; D remains unclear. V lost 0 bases to trimming and J lost 3 bases, with 10 bases between them. The CDR3 runs to 14 residues. CDR1 and CDR2 from the germline V gene are DFQATT and SNEGSKA (reference sequence). Written as DNA, the CDR3 is TGCAGTGCTAGAGATTGGGGTGTGACAGATACGCAGTATTTT. Protein: CSARDWGVTDTQYF.

The CDR3 spells CSAPSGTGNQPQHF. The CDR3 DNA reads as TGCAGTGCCCCCTCCGGGACAGGGAATCAGCCCCAGCATTTT. The gene calls are TRBV20-1 and TRBJ1-5, with TRBD1 matching over 9 bases. J gave up 4 bases and V 6 bases, and 7 bases lay outside the gene matches. Germline CDR1 is DFQATT and CDR2 is SNEGSKA (reference sequence). The CDR3 is made up of 14 amino acids.

This clonotype was counted many times. This sequence joins TRBV28 and TRBJ2-1; 8 positions agree with TRBD2. From germline, CDR1 is MDHEN and CDR2 SYDVKM. With 3 bases clipped from V and 5 bases from J, the junction kept 9 bases outside the gene matches. CDR3 size: 16 residues. The CDR3, as DNA: TGTGCCAGCAGTTTGGGGTGGGGGACTAGTAACAATGAGCAGTTCTTC. Translation gives CASSLGWGTSNNEQFF.

This clonotype occurred many times. The chain recombines TRBV7-2 with TRBJ1-4; D remains unclear. V lost 5 bases to trimming and J lost 4 bases, with 14 bases between them. Germline V gene sequence: CDR1 SGHTA, CDR2 FQGNSA. The CDR3 runs to 15 residues. The CDR3 DNA follows: TGTGCCAGCAGCCCGGCCGCCGGAGATAATGAAAAACTGTTTTTT. Residues: CASSPAAGDNEKLFF.

This clonotype occurred many times. The gene calls are TRBV6-1 and TRBJ1-1; D unresolved. Deletions cut 8 bases from V and 2 bases from J, with 21 bases between. The CDR3 is made up of 16 amino acids. Looked up from germline, CDR1 is MNHNS and CDR2 is SASEGT. The CDR3, as DNA: TGTGCCAGCCTACCTCGGCTGGGCAGGTCAAACACTGAAGCTTTCTTT. It translates to CASLPRLGRSNTEAFF.

This clonotype was counted many times. The genes are TRBV25-1 and TRBJ1-1, with TRBD1 as a possible D gene (6 bases). Germline assignment: CDR1 MGHDK and CDR2 SYGVNS. CDR3 length equals 15 residues. V was trimmed by 9 bases and J by 0 bases, leaving 17 bases between them. CDR3 residues: CASRKRGVVNTEAFF. CDR3 coding DNA: TGTGCCAGTAGAAAGAGGGGGGTTGTGAACACTGAAGCTTTCTTT.

The genes are TRBV5-4 and TRBJ1-5; tentative D call: TRBD1 (6 bases). Germline values: CDR1 SGHNT, CDR2 YYREEE (reference sequence). The CDR3 consists of 14 residues. Trimming took 1 base from V and 6 from J, leaving 11 bases between them. The CDR3 coding sequence is TGTGCCAGCAGCTTGTGGGGGGCCGGTCAGCCCCAGCATTTT. Its protein is CASSLWGAGQPQHF.

The chain employs TRBV14 and TRBJ2-5, with D perhaps TRBD1 (6 bases). The CDR3 has 13 amino acids. CDR1 SGHDN and CDR2 FVKESK come from the germline V gene. V was clipped by 1 base and J by 4 bases, with 7 bases between them. DNA of the CDR3: TGTGCCAGCAGCCAAGGGGGGCTAGAGACCCAGTACTTC. Amino acids: CASSQGGLETQYF. The whole variable domain, filled in from reference TRBV14 and TRBJ2-5, reads EAGVTQFPSHSVIEKGQTVTLRCDPISGHDNLYWYRRVMGKEIKFLLHFVKESKQDESGMPNNRFLAERTGGTYSTLKVQPAELEDSGVYFCASSQGGLETQYFGPGTRLLVL.

This clonotype was counted only a few times. The chain links TRBV6-2 or TRBV6-3 to TRBJ2-7, with D perhaps TRBD2 (7 bases). Germline V lookup: CDR1 MNHEY, CDR2 SVGEGT. The CDR3 has 17 residues. Trimming cost V 0 bases and J 6 bases, with 21 bases left between them. CDR3 in amino acids: CASSYSGRGAMLREQYF. The CDR3, as DNA: TGTGCCAGCAGTTACTCGGGCCGGGGGGCGATGCTCCGCGAGCAGTACTTC.

This clonotype was found many times. The chain recombines TRBV28 with TRBJ1-1; D is uncertain. The V and J ends lost 7 bases and 8 bases respectively, with 11 bases between them. CDR3 length equals 11 residues. CDR1 is MDHEN and CDR2 is SYDVKM in the germline V gene. This chain's CDR3 is CASTASGEAFF. CDR3 DNA sequence: TGTGCCAGCACCGCGAGCGGGGAAGCTTTCTTT.

This clonotype was counted between two and nine times. The chain recombines TRBV5-1 with TRBJ1-3; TRBD1 matches 9 bases. The CDR3 extends over 16 amino acids. Per the germline V gene, CDR1 is SGHRS and CDR2 is YFSETQ. V was pared by 3 bases and J by 4 bases, with 8 bases of the junction left unmatched. CDR3 DNA: TGCGCCAGCAGCTACTCCGGGACAGGGAACGGAAACACCATATATTTT. Translation gives CASSYSGTGNGNTIYF. The variable domain in full, with the rest retrieved from reference TRBV5-1 and TRBJ1-3, is KAGVTQTPRYLIKTRGQQVTLSCSPISGHRSVSWYQQTPGQGLQFLFEYFSETQRNKGNFPGRFSGRQFSNSRSEMNVSTLELGDSALYLCASSYSGTGNGNTIYFGEGSWLTVV.

Only a few counts were recorded for this clonotype. The chain recombines TRBV7-6 with TRBJ2-2; 11 positions match TRBD2. Germline CDR1 SGHVS, CDR2 FNYEAQ. The V segment lost 4 bases and the J segment 1 base; nucleotides outside the gene matches: 2. The CDR3 length is 16 residues. The CDR3 spells CASSWGTSGNTGELFF. CDR3 DNA: TGTGCCAGCAGCTGGGGGACTAGCGGGAACACCGGGGAGCTGTTTTTT.

This clonotype was detected a few times. The V call is TRBV4-1, the J call TRBJ1-5; D perhaps matches TRBD1 (5 bases). The germline CDR1 and CDR2 sequences are MGHRA and YSYEKL. With 0 bases removed from V and 7 bases from J, the gap between germline ends came to 16 bases. The CDR3 has 16 residues. The CDR3 coding sequence is TGCGCCAGCAGCCAAGATCGGGGCGGTTCGGGCCAGCCCCAGCATTTT. Protein: CASSQDRGGSGQPQHF.

The chain couples TRBV29-1 to TRBJ2-1, with 9 nucleotides matching TRBD2. V shed 6 bases and J 5 bases; nucleotides not matched to a gene: 8. The CDR3 sequence is 14 residues long. Germline V gives CDR1 SQVTM, CDR2 ANQGSEA. The CDR3 spells CSVLSGRPHNEQFF. Here the CDR3 DNA reads TGCAGCGTCCTCAGCGGGAGGCCACACAATGAGCAGTTCTTC.

This clonotype has a handful of counts. This could be a read error, since a much larger clone is one nucleotide away. The chain combines TRBV12-3 or TRBV12-4 with TRBJ2-5, with D perhaps matching TRBD1 (5 bases). The CDR3 contains 14 residues. The V and J ends lost 5 bases and 2 bases respectively, with 12 bases between them. The CDR3 reads CASSPARVQETQYF. The CDR3 DNA sequence: TGTGCCAGCAGTCCGGCCAGGGTACAAGAGACCCAGTACTTC.

In this sample, this clonotype turned up a few times. This rearrangement joins TRBV4-3 to TRBJ2-1; unclear D gene. Per germline, CDR1 LGHNA and CDR2 YSLEER. The CDR3 is made up of 13 amino acids. Deletions cut 0 bases from V and 9 bases from J, with 9 bases between. The CDR3 nucleotides are TGCGCCAGCAGCCAAGAGCTAGTCTCTGAGCAGTTCTTC. Amino acid sequence: CASSQELVSEQFF.

This clonotype has more than one count but fewer than ten. The V gene is TRBV20-1, the J gene TRBJ2-1; D may be TRBD1 or TRBD2 (5 bases each). This CDR3 is built from 14 residues. The V gene lost 3 bases and the J gene lost 5 bases, with 14 bases spanning the gap. Germline V gene data show CDR1 as DFQATT and CDR2 as SNEGSKA (reference sequence). The CDR3 DNA is TGCAGTGCTAGTCTCAGGGAACTAGACAATGAGCAGTTCTTC. Translated, it gives CSASLRELDNEQFF.

The chain uses TRBV27 and TRBJ2-7, with D possibly TRBD2 on 6 matching bases. Trimming stripped 8 bases from V and 4 bases from J, with 15 bases between. The CDR3 consists of 13 residues. Germline values: CDR1 MNHEY, CDR2 SMNVEV (reference sequence). Here the CDR3 reads CASRGNTVYEQYF. CDR3 DNA sequence: TGTGCCAGCCGGGGGAACACCGTTTACGAGCAGTACTTC.

The sample holds many counts of this clonotype. The chain links TRBV7-8 to TRBJ1-5; D is undetermined. V was trimmed by 2 bases and J by 2 bases, leaving 7 bases between them. This CDR3 has 14 amino acids. Germline V gives CDR1 SGHVS, CDR2 FQNEAQ. DNA of the CDR3: TGTGCCAGCAGCTTAAATGAAGGCAATCAGCCCCAGCATTTT. It yields the protein CASSLNEGNQPQHF.

This clonotype was seen many times. The chain has TRBV11-2 and TRBJ2-7; 9 bases map to TRBD1. This CDR3 contains 13 residues. V trimming: 6 bases; J trimming: 7 bases; junction bases outside the gene matches: 7. The germline gives CDR1 SGHAT, CDR2 FQNNGV. CDR3 nucleotides: TGTGCCAGCAGGTCGACAGGGGGAGGGGAGCAGTACTTC. The encoded protein is CASRSTGGGEQYF.

This clonotype was picked up many times. The chain uses TRBV3-1 and TRBJ2-1; 10 bases agree with TRBD2. Unmatched junction bases numbered 7, after V lost 5 bases and J lost 6 bases. The length of the CDR3 is 15 residues. Per germline, CDR1 LGHDT and CDR2 YNNKEL (reference sequence). The chain's CDR3 is CASSKLAGRFNEQFF. The CDR3 nucleotides are TGTGCCAGCAGCAAACTAGCGGGGCGCTTCAATGAGCAGTTCTTC.